This T cell receptor beta chain came from a study of T cells in localized non-small cell lung cancer. The protocol was immunoSEQ multiplex PCR, while the TCRdb copy is restricted to in-frame clones and leaves out a portion. The table records tens of thousands of clones, around 90% of them present only once. Per germline, CDR1 SGHVS and CDR2 FNYEAQ. V gave up 4 bases and J gave up 3 bases, with 19 bases separating them. This CDR3 is 16 amino acids long. Whole-study results and caveats: Among blood samples, higher T cell density accompanied longer overall survival. Sequencing was restricted to one tumor region; therefore, heterogeneity remains possible. Across samples, adjacent lung featured a median roughly 62 of the top 100 tumor clones. Adjacent uninvolved lung had the highest clonality, suggesting focused antigen responses.

As for this clone: Antigen specificity is unknown.

The sequencing here drew on peripheral blood, taken before any cancer treatment. The rearrangement links TRBV7-6 to TRBJ2-7; D gene ambiguous. The TCR originated in a man aged 40-75 years with stage I squamous cell lung carcinoma. The CDR3 nucleotides are TGTGCCAGCAGCTCGCCTCCCGGGTCCGGCAACTACGAGCAGTACTTC. Its protein product is CASSSPPGSGNYEQYF. The whole variable domain, filled in from reference TRBV7-6 and TRBJ2-7, reads GAGVSQSPRYKVTKRGQDVALRCDPISGHVSLYWYRQALGQGPEFLTYFNYEAQQDKSGLPNDRFSAERPEGSISTLTIQRTEQRDSAMYRCASSSPPGSGNYEQYFGPGTRLTVT.